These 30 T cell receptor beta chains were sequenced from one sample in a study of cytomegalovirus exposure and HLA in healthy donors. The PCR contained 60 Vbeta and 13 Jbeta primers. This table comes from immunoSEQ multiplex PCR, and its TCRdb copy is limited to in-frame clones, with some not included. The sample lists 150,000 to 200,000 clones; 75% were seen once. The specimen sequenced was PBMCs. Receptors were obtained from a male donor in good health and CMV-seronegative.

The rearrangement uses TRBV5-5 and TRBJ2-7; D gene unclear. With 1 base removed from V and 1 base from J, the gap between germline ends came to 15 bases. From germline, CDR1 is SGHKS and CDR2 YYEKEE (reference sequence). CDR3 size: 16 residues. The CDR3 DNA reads TGTGCCAGCAGCTTGTTTGGGCAGGTGCTATCCTACGAGCAGTACTTC. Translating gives CASSLFGQVLSYEQYF.

Here the CDR3 reads CASSLGQGYRGYTF. The CDR3 DNA follows: TGCGCCAGCAGCTTGGGGCAGGGATATAGGGGCTACACCTTC. The chain joins TRBV5-1 to TRBJ1-2; perhaps TRBD1 as D (5 bases). Trimming pared 0 bases from V and 8 bases from J, leaving 14 bases between. Per the germline V gene, CDR1 is SGHRS and CDR2 is YFSETQ. The CDR3 is 14 amino acids.

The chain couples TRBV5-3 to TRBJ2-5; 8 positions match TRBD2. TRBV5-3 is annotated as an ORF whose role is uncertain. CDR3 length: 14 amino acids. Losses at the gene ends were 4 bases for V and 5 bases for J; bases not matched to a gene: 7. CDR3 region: CARSPWTSYETQYF. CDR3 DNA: TGTGCCAGAAGCCCCTGGACTAGCTATGAGACCCAGTACTTC.

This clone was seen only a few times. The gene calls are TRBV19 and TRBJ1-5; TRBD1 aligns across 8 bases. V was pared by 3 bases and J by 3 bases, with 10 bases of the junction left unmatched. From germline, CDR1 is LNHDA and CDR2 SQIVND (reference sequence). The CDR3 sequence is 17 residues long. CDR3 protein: CASSMRDRKDSNQPQHF. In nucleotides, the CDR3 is TGTGCCAGTAGTATGCGGGACAGGAAGGACTCCAATCAGCCCCAGCATTTT. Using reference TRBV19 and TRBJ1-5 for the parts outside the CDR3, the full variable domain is DGGITQSPKYLFRKEGQNVTLSCEQNLNHDAMYWYRQDPGQGLRLIYYSQIVNDFQKGDIAEGYSVSREKKESFPLTVTSAQKNPTAFYLCASSMRDRKDSNQPQHFGDGTRLSIL.

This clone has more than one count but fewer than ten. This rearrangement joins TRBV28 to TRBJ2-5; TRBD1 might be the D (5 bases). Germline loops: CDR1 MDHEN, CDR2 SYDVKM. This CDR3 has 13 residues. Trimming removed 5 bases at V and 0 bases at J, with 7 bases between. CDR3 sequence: CASSRGNQETQYF. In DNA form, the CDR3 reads TGTGCCAGCAGTAGGGGCAACCAAGAGACCCAGTACTTC.

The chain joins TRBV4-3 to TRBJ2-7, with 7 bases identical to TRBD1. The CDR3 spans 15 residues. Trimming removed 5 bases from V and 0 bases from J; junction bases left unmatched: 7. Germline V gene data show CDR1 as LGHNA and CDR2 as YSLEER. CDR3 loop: CASSTFWDSSYEQYF. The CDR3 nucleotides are TGCGCCAGCAGCACGTTCTGGGACAGCTCCTACGAGCAGTACTTC.

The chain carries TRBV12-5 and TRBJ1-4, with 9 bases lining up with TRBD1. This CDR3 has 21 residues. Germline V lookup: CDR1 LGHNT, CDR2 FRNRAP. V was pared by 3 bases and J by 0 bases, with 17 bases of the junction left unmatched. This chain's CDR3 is CASGFYPTGGYLPATNEKLFF. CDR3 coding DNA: TGTGCTAGTGGTTTCTATCCTACAGGGGGCTATCTCCCTGCAACTAATGAAAAACTGTTTTTT.

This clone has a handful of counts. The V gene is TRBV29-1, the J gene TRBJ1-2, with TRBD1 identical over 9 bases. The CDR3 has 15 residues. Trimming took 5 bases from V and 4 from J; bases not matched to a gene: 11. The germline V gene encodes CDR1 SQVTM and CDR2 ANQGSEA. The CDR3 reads CSVLPQGAQSYGYTF. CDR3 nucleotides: TGCAGCGTTCTCCCACAGGGGGCGCAGAGCTATGGCTACACCTTC.

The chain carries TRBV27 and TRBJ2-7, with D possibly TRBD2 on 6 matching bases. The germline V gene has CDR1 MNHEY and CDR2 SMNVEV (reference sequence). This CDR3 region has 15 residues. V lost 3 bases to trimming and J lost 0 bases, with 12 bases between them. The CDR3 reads CASSLYGRSSYEQYF. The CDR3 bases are TGTGCCAGCAGTTTGTACGGGAGATCCTCCTACGAGCAGTACTTC.

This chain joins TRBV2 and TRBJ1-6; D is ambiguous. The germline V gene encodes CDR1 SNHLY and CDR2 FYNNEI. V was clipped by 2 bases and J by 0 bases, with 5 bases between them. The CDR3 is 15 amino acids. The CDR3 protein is CASSEQASYNSPLHF. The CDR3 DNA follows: TGTGCCAGCAGTGAACAGGCCTCCTATAATTCACCCCTCCACTTT.

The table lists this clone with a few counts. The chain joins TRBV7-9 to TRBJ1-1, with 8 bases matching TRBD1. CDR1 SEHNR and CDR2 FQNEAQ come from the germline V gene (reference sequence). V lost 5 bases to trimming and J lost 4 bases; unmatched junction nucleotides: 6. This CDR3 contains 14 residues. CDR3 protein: CASSPMTGATEAFF. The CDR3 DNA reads TGTGCCAGCAGCCCAATGACAGGGGCCACTGAAGCTTTCTTT.

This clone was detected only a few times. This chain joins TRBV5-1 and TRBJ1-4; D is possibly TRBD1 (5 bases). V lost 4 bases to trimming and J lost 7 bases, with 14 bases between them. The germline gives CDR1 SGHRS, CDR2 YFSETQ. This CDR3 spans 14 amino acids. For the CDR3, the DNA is TGCGCCAGCAGCGCGGGGGGAATGGGTGAAAAACTGTTTTTT. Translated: CASSAGGMGEKLFF.

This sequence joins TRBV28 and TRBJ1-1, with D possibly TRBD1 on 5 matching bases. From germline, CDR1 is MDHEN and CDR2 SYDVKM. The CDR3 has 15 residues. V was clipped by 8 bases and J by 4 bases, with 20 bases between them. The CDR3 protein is CASLGTFRRGTEAFF. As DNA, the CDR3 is TGTGCCAGCCTCGGGACTTTCCGCCGGGGCACTGAAGCTTTCTTT.

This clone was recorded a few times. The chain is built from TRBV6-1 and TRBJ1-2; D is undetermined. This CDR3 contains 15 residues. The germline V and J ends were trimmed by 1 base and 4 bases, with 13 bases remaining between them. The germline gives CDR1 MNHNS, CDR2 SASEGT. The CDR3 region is CASSEGYSTSYGYTF. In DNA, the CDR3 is TGTGCCAGCAGTGAAGGCTACAGCACGAGCTATGGCTACACCTTC.

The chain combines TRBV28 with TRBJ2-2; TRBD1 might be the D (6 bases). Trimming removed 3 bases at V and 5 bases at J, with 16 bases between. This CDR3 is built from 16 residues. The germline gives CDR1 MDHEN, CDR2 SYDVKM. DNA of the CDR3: TGTGCCAGCAGTTTTACCTTGGGGGCTGGAACCGGGGAGCTGTTTTTT. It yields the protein CASSFTLGAGTGELFF.

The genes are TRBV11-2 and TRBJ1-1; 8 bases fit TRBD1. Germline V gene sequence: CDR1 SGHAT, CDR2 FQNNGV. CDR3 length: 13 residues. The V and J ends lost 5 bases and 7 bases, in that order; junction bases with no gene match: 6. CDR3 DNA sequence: TGTGCCAGCAGCCTGACAGGGGCAAATGAAGCTTTCTTT. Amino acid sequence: CASSLTGANEAFF.

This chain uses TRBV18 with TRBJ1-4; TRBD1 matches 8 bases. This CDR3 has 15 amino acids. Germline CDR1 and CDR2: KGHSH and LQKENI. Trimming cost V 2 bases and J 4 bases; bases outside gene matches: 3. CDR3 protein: CASSPGQGFNEKLFF. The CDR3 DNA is TGTGCCAGCTCACCAGGACAGGGCTTTAATGAAAAACTGTTTTTT.

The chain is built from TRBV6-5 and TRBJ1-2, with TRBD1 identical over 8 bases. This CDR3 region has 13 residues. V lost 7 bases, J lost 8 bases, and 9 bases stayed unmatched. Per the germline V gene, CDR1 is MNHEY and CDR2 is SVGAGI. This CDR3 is CASTGNDRGGYTF. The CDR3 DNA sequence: TGTGCCAGCACAGGGAACGACAGGGGAGGCTACACCTTC.

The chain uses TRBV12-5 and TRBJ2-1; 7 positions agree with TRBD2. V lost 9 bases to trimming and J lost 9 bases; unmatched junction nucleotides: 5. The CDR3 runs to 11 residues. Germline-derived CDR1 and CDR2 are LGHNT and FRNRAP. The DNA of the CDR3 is TGTGCTAGCGGTGGGGGGGGTGAGCAGTTCTTC. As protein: CASGGGGEQFF. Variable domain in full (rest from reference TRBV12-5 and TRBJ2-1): DARVTQTPRHKVTEMGQEVTMRCQPILGHNTVFWYRQTMMQGLELLAYFRNRAPLDDSGMPKDRFSAEMPDATLATLKIQPSEPRDSAVYFCASGGGGEQFFGPGTRLTVL.

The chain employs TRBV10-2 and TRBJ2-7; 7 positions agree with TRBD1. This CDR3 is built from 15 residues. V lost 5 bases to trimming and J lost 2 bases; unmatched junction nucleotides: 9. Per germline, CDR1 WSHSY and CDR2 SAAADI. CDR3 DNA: TGCGCCAGCAGTTCGGCCGGGACAGATGCCTACGAGCAGTACTTC. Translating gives CASSSAGTDAYEQYF.

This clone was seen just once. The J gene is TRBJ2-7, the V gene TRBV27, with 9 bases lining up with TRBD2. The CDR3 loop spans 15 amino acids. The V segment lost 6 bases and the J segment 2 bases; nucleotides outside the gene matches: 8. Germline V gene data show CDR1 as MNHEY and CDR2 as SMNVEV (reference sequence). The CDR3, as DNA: TGTGCCAGCAGAGATGCACTAGCGGGCCCCTACGAGCAGTACTTC. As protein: CASRDALAGPYEQYF.

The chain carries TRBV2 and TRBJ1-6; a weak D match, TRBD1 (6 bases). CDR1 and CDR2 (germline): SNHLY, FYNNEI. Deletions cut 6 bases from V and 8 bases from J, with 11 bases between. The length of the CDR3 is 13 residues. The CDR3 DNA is TGTGCCAGCAGAGACAGGAGAGATTCACCCCTCCACTTT. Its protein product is CASRDRRDSPLHF.

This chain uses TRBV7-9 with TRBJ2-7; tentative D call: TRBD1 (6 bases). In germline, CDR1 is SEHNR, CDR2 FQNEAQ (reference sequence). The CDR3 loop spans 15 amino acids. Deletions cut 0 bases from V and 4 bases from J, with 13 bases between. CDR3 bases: TGTGCCAGCAGCTTAGCTCAGGGGTCCTTTTACGAGCAGTACTTC. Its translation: CASSLAQGSFYEQYF.

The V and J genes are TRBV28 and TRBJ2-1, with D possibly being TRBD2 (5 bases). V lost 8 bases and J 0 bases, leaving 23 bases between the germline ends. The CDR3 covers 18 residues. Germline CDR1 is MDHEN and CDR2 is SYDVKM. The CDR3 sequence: CASGSTLGSRSSYNEQFF. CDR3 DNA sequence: TGTGCCAGCGGTTCAACGTTGGGGAGCCGAAGCTCCTACAATGAGCAGTTCTTC.

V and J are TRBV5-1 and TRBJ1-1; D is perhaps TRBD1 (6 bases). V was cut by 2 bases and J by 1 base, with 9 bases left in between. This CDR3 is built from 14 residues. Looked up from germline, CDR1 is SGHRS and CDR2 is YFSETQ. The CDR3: CASSFGQPNTEAFF. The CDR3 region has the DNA TGCGCCAGCAGCTTTGGACAGCCGAACACTGAAGCTTTCTTT.

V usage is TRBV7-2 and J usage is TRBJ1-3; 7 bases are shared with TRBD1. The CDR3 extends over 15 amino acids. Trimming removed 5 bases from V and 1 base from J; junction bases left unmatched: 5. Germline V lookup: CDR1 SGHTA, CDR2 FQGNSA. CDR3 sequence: CASSVDRASGNTIYF. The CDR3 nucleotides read TGTGCCAGCAGCGTTGACAGGGCATCTGGAAACACCATATATTTT.

DNA for the CDR3: TGTGCCAGCAGTTTATATAGGGGGAAGAATTCACCCCTCCACTTT. Its protein is CASSLYRGKNSPLHF. The chain links TRBV27 to TRBJ1-6; tentatively, D is TRBD1 (6 bases). The CDR3 is 15 residues long. V gave up 1 base and J gave up 7 bases, with 11 bases separating them. Per germline, CDR1 MNHEY and CDR2 SMNVEV (reference sequence).

The CDR3 is CASKTGTGRGNSPLHF. The CDR3 nucleotides are TGCGCCAGCAAAACCGGGACAGGGAGAGGAAATTCACCCCTCCACTTT. The chain links TRBV5-1 to TRBJ1-6, with TRBD1 matching 9 bases. The CDR3 is 16 amino acids. Per germline, CDR1 SGHRS and CDR2 YFSETQ. Unmatched junction bases numbered 11, after V lost 6 bases and J lost 7 bases.

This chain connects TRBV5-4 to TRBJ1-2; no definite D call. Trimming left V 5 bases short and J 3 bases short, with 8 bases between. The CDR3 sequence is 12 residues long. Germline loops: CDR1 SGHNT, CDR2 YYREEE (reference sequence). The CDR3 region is CASSGVDYGYTF. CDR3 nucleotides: TGTGCCAGCAGTGGTGTAGACTATGGCTACACCTTC.

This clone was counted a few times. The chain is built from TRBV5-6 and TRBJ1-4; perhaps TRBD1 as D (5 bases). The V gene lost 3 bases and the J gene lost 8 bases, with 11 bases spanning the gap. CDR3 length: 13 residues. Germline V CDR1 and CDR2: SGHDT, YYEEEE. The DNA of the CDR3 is TGTGCCAGCAGCTGGGGCATCGGGGAAAAACTGTTTTTT. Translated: CASSWGIGEKLFF.